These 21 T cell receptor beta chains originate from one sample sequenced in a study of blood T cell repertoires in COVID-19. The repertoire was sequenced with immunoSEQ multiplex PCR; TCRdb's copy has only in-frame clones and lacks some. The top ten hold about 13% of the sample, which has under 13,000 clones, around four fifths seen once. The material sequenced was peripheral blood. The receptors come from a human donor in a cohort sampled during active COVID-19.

CDR3 nucleotide sequence: TGTGCCAGCAGCTGGAGGGAGAACACCGGGGAGCTGTTTTTT. The encoded protein is CASSWRENTGELFF. V gene TRBV5-6 combines with J gene TRBJ2-2, with D perhaps TRBD2 (6 bases). Germline CDR1 reads SGHDT; CDR2 reads YYEEEE. With 3 bases removed from V and 1 base from J, the gap between germline ends came to 7 bases. This CDR3 is built from 14 residues. Using reference TRBV5-6 and TRBJ2-2 for the parts outside the CDR3, the full variable domain is DAGVTQSPTHLIKTRGQQVTLRCSPKSGHDTVSWYQQALGQGPQFIFQYYEEEERQRGNFPDRFSGHQFPNYSSELNVNALLLGDSALYLCASSWRENTGELFFGEGSRLTVL.

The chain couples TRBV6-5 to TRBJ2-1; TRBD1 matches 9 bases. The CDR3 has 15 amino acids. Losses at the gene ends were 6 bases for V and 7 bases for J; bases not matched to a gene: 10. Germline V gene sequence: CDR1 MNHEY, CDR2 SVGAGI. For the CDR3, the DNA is TGTGCCAGCAGCCCAGCCGGGACAGGGTGGAATGAGCAGTTCTTC. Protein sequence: CASSPAGTGWNEQFF.

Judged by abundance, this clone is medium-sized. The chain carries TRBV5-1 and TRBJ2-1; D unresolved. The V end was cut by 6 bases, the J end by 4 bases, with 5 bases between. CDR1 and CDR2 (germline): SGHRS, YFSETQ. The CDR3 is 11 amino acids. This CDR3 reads CASTLYNEQFF. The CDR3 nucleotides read TGCGCCAGCACCCTTTACAATGAGCAGTTCTTC.

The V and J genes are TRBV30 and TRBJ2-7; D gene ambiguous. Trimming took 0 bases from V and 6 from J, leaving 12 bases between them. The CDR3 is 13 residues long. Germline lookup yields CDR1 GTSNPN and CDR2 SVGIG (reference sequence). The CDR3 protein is CAWSVARIGEQYF. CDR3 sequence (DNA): TGTGCCTGGAGTGTCGCCAGGATTGGCGAGCAGTACTTC.

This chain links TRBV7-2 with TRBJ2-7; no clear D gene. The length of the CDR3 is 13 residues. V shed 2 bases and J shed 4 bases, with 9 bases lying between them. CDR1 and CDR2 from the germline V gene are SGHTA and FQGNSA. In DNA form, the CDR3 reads TGTGCCAGCAGCTTAACGGGTGGGTACGAGCAGTACTTC. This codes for CASSLTGGYEQYF.

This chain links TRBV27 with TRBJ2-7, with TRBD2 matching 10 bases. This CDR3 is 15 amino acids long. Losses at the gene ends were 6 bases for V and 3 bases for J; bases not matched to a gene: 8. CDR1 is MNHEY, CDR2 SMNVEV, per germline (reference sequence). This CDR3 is CASRKAGGPFYEQYF. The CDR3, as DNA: TGTGCCAGCAGAAAAGCGGGAGGGCCTTTCTACGAGCAGTACTTC.

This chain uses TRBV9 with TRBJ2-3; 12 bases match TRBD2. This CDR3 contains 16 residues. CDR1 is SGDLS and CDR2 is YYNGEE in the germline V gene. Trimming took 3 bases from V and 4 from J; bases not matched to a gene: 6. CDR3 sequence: CASSALAGGPADTQYF. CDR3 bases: TGTGCCAGCAGCGCCCTAGCGGGAGGGCCCGCAGATACGCAGTATTTT.

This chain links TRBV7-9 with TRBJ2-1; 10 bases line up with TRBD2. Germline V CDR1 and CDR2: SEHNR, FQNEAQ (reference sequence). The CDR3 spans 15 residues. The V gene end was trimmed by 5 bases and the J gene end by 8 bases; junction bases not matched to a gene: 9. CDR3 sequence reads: CASSPGLAGVDEQFF. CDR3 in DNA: TGTGCCAGCAGCCCCGGTCTAGCGGGAGTCGATGAGCAGTTCTTC.

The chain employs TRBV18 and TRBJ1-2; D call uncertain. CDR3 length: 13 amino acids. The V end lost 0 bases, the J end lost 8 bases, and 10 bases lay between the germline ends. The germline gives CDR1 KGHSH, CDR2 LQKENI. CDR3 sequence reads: CASSPPPPGGYTF. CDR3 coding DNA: TGTGCCAGCTCACCACCGCCTCCGGGAGGCTACACCTTC.

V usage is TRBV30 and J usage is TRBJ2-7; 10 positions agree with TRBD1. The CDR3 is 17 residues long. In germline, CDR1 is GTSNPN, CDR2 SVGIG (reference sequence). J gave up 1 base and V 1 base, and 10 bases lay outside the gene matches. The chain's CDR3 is CAWSAYGTGVGSYEQYF. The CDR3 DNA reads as TGTGCCTGGAGTGCGTACGGGACAGGGGTCGGTTCCTACGAGCAGTACTTC.

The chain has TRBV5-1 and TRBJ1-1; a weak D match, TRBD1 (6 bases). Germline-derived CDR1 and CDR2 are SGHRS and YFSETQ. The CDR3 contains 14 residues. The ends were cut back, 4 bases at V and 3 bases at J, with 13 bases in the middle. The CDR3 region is CASSARGFDTEAFF. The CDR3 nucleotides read TGCGCCAGCAGCGCGAGGGGGTTTGACACTGAAGCTTTCTTT.

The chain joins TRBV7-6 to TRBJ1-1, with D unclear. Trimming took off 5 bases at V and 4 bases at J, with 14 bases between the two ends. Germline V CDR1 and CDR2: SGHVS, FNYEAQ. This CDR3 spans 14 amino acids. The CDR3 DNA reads TGTGCCAGCAGCGCTAGGACGGAGGTCACTGAAGCTTTCTTT. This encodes CASSARTEVTEAFF.

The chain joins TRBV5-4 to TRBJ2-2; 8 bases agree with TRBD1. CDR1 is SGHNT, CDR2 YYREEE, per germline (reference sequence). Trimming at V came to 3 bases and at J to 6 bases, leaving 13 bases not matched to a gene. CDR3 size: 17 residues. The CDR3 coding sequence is TGTGCCAGCAGCTCCAACCCAGGGGGCGTTGTTCCCGGGGAGCTGTTTTTT. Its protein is CASSSNPGGVVPGELFF. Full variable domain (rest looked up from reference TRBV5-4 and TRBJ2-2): ETGVTQSPTHLIKTRGQQVTLRCSSQSGHNTVSWYQQALGQGPQFIFQYYREEENGRGNFPPRFSGLQFPNYSSELNVNALELDDSALYLCASSSNPGGVVPGELFFGEGSRLTVL.

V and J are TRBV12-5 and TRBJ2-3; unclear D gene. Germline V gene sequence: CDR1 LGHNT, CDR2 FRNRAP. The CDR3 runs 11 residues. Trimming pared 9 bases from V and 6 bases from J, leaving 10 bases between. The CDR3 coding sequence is TGTGCTAGCCTCCTAATGGATACGCAGTATTTT. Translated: CASLLMDTQYF.

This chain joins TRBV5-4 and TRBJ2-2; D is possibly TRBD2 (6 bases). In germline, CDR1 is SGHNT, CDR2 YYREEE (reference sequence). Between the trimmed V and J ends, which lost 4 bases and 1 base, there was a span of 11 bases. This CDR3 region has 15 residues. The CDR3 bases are TGTGCCAGCAGCCCCGGGGGAGTGAACACCGGGGAGCTGTTTTTT. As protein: CASSPGGVNTGELFF. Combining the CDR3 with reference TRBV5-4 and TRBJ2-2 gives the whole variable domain ETGVTQSPTHLIKTRGQQVTLRCSSQSGHNTVSWYQQALGQGPQFIFQYYREEENGRGNFPPRFSGLQFPNYSSELNVNALELDDSALYLCASSPGGVNTGELFFGEGSRLTVL.

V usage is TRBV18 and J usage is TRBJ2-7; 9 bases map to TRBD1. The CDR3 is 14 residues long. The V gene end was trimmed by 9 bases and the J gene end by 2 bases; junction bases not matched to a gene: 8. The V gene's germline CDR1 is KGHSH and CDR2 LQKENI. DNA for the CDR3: TGTGCCAGTTCCGCCGGGACAGGGCCCTACGAGCAGTACTTC. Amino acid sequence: CASSAGTGPYEQYF.

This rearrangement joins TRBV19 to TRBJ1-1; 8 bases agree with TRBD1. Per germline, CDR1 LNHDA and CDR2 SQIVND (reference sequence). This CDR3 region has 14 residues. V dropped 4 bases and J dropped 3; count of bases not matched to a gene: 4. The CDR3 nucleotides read TGTGCCAGTAGTAGACAGGGGCGGGACACTGAAGCTTTCTTT. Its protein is CASSRQGRDTEAFF.

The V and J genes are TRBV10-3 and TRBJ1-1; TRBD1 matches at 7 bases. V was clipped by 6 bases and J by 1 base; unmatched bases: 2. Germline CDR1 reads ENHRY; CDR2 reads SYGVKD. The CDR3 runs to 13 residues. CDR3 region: CAISDRENTEAFF. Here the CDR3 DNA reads TGTGCCATCAGCGACAGGGAGAACACTGAAGCTTTCTTT.

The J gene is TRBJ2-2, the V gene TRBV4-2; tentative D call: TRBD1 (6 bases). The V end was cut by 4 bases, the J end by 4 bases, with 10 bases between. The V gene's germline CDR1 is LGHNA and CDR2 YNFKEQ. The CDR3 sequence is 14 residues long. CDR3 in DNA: TGTGCCAGCAGCCCACAGGGTGGCACCGGGGAGCTGTTTTTT. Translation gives CASSPQGGTGELFF.

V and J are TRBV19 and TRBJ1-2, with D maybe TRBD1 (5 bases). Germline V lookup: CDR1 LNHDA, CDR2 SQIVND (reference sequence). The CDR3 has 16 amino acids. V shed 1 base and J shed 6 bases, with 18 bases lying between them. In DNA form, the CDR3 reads TGTGCCAGTAGTATAGGCTCCGGGCGGACATCCGATGGCTACACCTTC. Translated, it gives CASSIGSGRTSDGYTF. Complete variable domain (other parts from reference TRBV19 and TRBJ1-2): DGGITQSPKYLFRKEGQNVTLSCEQNLNHDAMYWYRQDPGQGLRLIYYSQIVNDFQKGDIAEGYSVSREKKESFPLTVTSAQKNPTAFYLCASSIGSGRTSDGYTFGSGTRLTVV.

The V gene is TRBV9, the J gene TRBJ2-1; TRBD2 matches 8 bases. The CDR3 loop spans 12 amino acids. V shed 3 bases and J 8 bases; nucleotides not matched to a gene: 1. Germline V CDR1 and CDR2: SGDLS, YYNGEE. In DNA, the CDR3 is TGTGCCAGCAGCGAGGGACTAGATGAGCAGTTCTTC. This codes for CASSEGLDEQFF. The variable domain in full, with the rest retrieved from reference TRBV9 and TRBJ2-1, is DSGVTQTPKHLITATGQRVTLRCSPRSGDLSVYWYQQSLDQGLQFLIQYYNGEERAKGNILERFSAQQFPDLHSELNLSSLELGDSALYFCASSEGLDEQFFGPGTRLTVL.